This T cell receptor (beta chain) was sequenced for a study of cytomegalovirus exposure and HLA in healthy donors. Points from the study as a whole: Using a false discovery rate of 0.05, a later analysis showed that 16,951 TCR beta sequences were associated with HLA alleles.

The PCR ran on 60 Vbeta and 13 Jbeta primers. Original analysis: An analysis that came later counted around 80 million unique TCR beta chains, around 10 million shared. Method: immunoSEQ multiplex PCR; TCRdb's copy keeps in-frame clones and lacks some. The V and J calls and the clone size are those of that table, but D and trimming were determined from the DNA. This table has over 150,000 clones, approximately 88% appearing once. When sampled, the donors appeared nominally healthy, though they likely had unrecorded immune exposures. Comments on this clone: Its antigen is still unknown.

This TCR derives from a boy younger than 10 in good health and CMV-seronegative. The sample taken for sequencing was PBMCs.

The CDR3 is CASSPSGMNTEAFF. CDR3 bases: TGTGCCAGCAGCCCCTCCGGGATGAACACTGAAGCTTTCTTT. The rearrangement joins TRBV7-2 to TRBJ1-1; no clear D gene. From germline, CDR1 is SGHTA and CDR2 FQGNSA. With 5 bases removed from V and 0 bases from J, the gap between germline ends came to 10 bases. The CDR3 runs to 14 residues. Variable domain in full (rest from reference TRBV7-2 and TRBJ1-1): GAGVSQSPSNKVTEKGKDVELRCDPISGHTALYWYRQSLGQGLEFLIYFQGNSAPDKSGLPSDRFSAERTGGSVSTLTIQRTQQEDSAVYLCASSPSGMNTEAFFGQGTRLTVV.